The 2 T cell receptor beta chains presented below share a single source sample, sequenced in a study of cytomegalovirus exposure and HLA in healthy donors. The PCR employed 60 Vbeta primers together with 13 Jbeta primers. Using immunoSEQ multiplex PCR, the repertoire was profiled, and TCRdb retains in-frame clones only, with some absent. The sample yields 130,000 or so clones, roughly 70% seen once. Source material: PBMCs. The receptor set was obtained from a woman between 35 and 50 years old in good health and CMV-seropositive.

V is TRBV9 and J is TRBJ2-1; a weak D match, TRBD2 (5 bases). V was pared by 2 bases and J by 0 bases, with 6 bases between. Germline assignment: CDR1 SGDLS and CDR2 YYNGEE. This CDR3 contains 14 residues. Written as DNA, the CDR3 is TGTGCCAGCAGCGTCGGAGGCTCCTACAATGAGCAGTTCTTC. As protein: CASSVGGSYNEQFF.

In this sample, this clone turned up once. The rearrangement joins TRBV7-9 to TRBJ2-5; D possibly corresponds to TRBD1 (5 bases). V lost 1 base, J lost 2 bases, and 14 bases lay in between. The CDR3 is 16 amino acids. Germline assignment: CDR1 SEHNR and CDR2 FQNEAQ (reference sequence). The CDR3 region is CASSLGQGRVQETQYF. CDR3 in DNA: TGTGCCAGCAGCTTAGGGCAGGGCAGGGTACAAGAGACCCAGTACTTC.